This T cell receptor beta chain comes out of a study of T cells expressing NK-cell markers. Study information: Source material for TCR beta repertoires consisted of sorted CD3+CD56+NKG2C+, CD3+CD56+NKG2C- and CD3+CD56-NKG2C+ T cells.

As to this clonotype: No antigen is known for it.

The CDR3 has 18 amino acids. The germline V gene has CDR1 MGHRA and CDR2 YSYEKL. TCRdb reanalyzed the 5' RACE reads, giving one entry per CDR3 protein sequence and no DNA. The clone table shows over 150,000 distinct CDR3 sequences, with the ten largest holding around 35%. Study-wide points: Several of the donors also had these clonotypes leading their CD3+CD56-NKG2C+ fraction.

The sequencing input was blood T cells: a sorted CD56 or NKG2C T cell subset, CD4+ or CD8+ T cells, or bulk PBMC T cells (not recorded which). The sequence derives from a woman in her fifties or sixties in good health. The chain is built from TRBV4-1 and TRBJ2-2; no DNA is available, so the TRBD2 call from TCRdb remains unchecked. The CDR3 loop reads CASSQVQLAGPLAGELFF.